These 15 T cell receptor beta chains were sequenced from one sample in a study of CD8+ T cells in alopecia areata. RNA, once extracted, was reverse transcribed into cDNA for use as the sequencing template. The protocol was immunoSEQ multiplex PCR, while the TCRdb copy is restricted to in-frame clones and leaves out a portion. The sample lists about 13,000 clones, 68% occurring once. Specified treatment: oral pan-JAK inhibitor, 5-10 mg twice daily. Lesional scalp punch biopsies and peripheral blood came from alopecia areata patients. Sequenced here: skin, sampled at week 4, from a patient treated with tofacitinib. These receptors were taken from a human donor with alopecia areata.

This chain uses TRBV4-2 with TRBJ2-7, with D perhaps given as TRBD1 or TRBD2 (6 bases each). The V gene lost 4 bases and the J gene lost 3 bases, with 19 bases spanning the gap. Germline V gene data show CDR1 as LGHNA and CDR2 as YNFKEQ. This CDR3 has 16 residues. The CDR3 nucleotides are TGTGCCAGCAGCCCGCCGGGGGCAGGGGCGGGCTACGAGCAGTACTTC. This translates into CASSPPGAGAGYEQYF.

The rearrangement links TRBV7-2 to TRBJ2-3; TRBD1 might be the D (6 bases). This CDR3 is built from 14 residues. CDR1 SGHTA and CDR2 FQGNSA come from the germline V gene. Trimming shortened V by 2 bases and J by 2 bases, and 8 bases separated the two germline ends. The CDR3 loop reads CASSLQGFTDTQYF. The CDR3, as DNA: TGTGCCAGCAGCTTACAGGGGTTCACAGATACGCAGTATTTT.

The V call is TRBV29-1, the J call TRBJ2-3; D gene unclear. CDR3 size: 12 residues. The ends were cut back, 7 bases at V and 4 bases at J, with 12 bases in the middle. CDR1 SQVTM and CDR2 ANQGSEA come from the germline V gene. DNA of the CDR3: TGCAGCGCCAAAAGACTCGCAGATACGCAGTATTTT. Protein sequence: CSAKRLADTQYF.

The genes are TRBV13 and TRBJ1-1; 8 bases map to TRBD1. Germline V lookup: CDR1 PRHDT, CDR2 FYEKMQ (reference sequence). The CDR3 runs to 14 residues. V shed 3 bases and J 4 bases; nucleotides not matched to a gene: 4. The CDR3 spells CASSFNRGITEAFF. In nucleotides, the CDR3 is TGTGCCAGCAGCTTTAACAGGGGGATCACTGAAGCTTTCTTT.

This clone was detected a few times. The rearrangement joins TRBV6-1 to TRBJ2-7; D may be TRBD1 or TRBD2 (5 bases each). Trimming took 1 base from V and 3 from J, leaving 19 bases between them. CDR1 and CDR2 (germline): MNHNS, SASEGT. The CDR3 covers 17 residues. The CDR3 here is CASSEVGLAIIFYEQYF. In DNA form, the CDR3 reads TGTGCCAGCAGTGAAGTGGGGCTAGCCATAATCTTCTACGAGCAGTACTTC.

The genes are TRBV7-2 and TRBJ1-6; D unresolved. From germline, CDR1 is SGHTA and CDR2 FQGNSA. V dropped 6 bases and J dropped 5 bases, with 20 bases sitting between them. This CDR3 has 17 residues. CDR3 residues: CASSEGNFSPNNSPLHF. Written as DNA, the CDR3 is TGTGCCAGCAGTGAGGGAAATTTTAGTCCTAATAATTCACCCCTCCACTTT.

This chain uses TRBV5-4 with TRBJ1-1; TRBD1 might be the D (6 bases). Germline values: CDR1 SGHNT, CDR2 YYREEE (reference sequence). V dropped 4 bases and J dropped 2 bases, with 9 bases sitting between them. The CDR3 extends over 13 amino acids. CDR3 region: CASSADSNTEAFF. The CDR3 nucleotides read TGTGCCAGCAGCGCGGACAGTAACACTGAAGCTTTCTTT.

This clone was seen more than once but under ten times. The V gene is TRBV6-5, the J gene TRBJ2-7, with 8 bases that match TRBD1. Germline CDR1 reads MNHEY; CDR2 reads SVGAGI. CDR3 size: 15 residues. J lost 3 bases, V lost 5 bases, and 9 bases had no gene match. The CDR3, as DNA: TGTGCCAGCAGTCGGACAGGGAGCACAATCTACGAGCAGTACTTC. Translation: CASSRTGSTIYEQYF.

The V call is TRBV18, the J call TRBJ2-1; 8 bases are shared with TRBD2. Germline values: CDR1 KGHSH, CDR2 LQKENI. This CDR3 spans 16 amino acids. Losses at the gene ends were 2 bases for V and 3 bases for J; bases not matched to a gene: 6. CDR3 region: CASSPERGTFYNEQFF. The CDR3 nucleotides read TGTGCCAGCTCACCAGAGCGGGGGACCTTCTACAATGAGCAGTTCTTC.

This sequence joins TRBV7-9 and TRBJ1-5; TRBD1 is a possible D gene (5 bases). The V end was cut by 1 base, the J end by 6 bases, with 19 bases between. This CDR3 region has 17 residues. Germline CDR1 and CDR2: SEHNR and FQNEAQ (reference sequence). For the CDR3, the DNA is TGTGCCAGCAGCTTAGGGGGGTCGAGGGGCAAGGGTCAGCCCCAGCATTTT. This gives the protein CASSLGGSRGKGQPQHF.

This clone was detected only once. The CDR3: CASSLRVTQYF. CDR3 nucleotide sequence: TGTGCCAGCAGCTTAAGGGTTACGCAGTATTTT. The rearrangement uses TRBV7-2 and TRBJ2-3; D is unclear. CDR3 size: 11 residues. Germline V gene sequence: CDR1 SGHTA, CDR2 FQGNSA. V was pared by 2 bases and J by 8 bases, with 5 bases between.

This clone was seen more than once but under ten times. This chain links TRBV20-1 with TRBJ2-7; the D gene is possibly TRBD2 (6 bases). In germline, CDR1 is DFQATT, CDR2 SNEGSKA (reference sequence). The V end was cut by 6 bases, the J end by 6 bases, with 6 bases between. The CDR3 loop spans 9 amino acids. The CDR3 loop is CSATSEQYF. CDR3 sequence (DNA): TGCAGTGCGACTAGCGAGCAGTACTTC.

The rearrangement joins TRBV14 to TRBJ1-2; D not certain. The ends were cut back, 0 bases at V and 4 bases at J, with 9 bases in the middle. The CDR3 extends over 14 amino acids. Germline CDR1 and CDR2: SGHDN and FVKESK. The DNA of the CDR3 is TGTGCCAGCAGCCAAGATTGGCGGCTCTATGGCTACACCTTC. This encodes CASSQDWRLYGYTF. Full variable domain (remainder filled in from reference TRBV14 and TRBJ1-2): EAGVTQFPSHSVIEKGQTVTLRCDPISGHDNLYWYRRVMGKEIKFLLHFVKESKQDESGMPNNRFLAERTGGTYSTLKVQPAELEDSGVYFCASSQDWRLYGYTFGSGTRLTVV.

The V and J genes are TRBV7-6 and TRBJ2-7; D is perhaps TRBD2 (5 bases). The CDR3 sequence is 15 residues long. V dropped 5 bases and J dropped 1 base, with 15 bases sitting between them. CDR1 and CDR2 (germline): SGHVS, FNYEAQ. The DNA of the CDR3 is TGTGCCAGCAGCACATTCCCCTGGAGGTCCTACGAGCAGTACTTC. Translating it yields CASSTFPWRSYEQYF.

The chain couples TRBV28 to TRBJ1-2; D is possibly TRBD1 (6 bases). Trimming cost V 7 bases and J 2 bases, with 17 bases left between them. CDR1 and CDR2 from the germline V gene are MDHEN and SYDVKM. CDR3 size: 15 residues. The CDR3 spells CASTTGHLLNYGYTF. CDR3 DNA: TGTGCCAGCACCACGGGACATCTATTAAACTATGGCTACACCTTC.